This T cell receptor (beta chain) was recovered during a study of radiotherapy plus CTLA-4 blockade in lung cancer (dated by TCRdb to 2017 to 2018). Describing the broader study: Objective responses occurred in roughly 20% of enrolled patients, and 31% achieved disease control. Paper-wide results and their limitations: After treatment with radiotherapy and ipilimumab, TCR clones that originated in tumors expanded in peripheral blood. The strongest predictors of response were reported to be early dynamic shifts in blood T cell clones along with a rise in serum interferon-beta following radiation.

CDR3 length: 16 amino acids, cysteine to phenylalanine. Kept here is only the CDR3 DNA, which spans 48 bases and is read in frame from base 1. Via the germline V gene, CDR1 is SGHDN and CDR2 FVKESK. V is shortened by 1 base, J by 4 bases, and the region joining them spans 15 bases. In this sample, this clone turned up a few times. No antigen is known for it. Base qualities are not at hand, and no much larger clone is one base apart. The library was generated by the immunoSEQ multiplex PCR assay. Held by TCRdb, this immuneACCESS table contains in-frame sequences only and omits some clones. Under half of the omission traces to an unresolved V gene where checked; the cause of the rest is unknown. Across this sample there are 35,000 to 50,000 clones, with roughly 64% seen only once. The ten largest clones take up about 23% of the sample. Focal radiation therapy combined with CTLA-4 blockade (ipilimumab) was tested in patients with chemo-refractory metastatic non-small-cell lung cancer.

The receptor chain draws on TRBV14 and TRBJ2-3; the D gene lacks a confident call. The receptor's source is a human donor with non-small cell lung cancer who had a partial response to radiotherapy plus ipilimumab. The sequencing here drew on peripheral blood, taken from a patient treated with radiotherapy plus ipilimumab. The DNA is TGTGCCAGCAGCCAAGTGTTTAGGAGAGCCCCAGATACGCAGTATTTT. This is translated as CASSQVFRRAPDTQYF.